This T cell receptor (beta chain) was identified during a study of monozygotic twins with inflammatory bowel disease. Notes on the study in general: TCRbeta inverse Simpson diversity was decreased in IBD patients versus healthy co-twins.

TCRdb re-called the 5' RACE reads; every CDR3 protein appears as one record, without DNA. The repertoire shows some 400,000 distinct CDR3 sequences; the top ten hold about 2.4%. Germline lookup yields CDR1 DFQATT and CDR2 SNEGSKA (reference sequence). This CDR3 region has 15 residues. A note on this clonotype: Its antigen is undetermined.

Blood (about 2.5 ml) was collected from every donor individually. This chain connects TRBV20-1 to TRBJ2-3; with no DNA, the TCRdb D assignment of TRBD2 cannot be verified. This TCR was sampled from a human donor with ulcerative colitis or Crohn's disease, or a healthy co-twin of an affected twin (not recorded which). Material for sequencing was blood. The CDR3 loop reads CSATWLAGGTDTQYF.